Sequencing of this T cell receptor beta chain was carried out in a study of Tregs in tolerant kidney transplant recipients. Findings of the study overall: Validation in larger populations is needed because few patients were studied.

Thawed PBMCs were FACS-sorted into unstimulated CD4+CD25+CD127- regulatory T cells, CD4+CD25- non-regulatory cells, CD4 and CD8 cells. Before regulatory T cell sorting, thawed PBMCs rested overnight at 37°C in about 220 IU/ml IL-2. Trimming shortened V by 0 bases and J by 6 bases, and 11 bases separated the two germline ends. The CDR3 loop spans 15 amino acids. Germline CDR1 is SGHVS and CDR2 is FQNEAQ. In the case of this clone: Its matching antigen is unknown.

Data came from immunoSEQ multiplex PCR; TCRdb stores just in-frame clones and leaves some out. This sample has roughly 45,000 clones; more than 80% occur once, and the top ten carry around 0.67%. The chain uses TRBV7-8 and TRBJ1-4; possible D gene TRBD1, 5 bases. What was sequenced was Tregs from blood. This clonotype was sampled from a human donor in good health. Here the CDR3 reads CASSLARQGDEKLFF. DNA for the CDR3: TGTGCCAGCAGCTTAGCGCGGCAGGGAGATGAAAAACTGTTTTTT.